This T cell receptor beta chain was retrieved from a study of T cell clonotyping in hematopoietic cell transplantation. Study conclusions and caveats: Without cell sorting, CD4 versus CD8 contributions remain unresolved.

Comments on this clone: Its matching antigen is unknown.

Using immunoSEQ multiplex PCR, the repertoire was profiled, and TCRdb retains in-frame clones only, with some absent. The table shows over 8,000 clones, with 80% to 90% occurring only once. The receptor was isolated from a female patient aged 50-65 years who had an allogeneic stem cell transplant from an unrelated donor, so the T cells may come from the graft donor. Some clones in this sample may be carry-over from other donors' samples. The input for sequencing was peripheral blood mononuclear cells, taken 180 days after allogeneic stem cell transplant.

CDR3 in amino acids: CAWSPPGGRGRNTEAFF. The CDR3 region has the DNA TGTGCCTGGAGTCCACCGGGAGGCAGGGGGAGAAACACTGAAGCTTTCTTT. The chain uses TRBV30 and TRBJ1-1; 7 nucleotides align to TRBD1. The trim removed 2 bases at V and 2 bases at J, leaving 14 bases unmatched. This CDR3 is built from 17 residues. CDR1 is GTSNPN, CDR2 SVGIG, per germline (reference sequence). The full variable domain, completed using reference TRBV30 and TRBJ1-1, is SQTIHQWPATLVQPVGSPLSLECTVEGTSNPNLYWYRQAAGRGLQLLFYSVGIGQISSEVPQNLSASRPQDRQFILSSKKLLLSDSGFYLCAWSPPGGRGRNTEAFFGQGTRLTVV.